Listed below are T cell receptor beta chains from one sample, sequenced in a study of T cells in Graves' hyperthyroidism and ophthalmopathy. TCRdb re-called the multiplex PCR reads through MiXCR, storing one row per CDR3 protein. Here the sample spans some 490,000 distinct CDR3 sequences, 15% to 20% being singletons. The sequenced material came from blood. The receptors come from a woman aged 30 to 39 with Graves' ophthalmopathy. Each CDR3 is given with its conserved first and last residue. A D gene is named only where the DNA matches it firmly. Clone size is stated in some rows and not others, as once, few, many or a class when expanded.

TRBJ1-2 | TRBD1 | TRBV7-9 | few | TGTGCCAGCAGCTTAGCGGAACCGGGACAGGGGAACTATGGCTACACCTTC | CASSLAEPGQGNYGYTF
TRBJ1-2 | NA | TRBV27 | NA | TGTGCCAGCAGTTCAACATTGGAACACTATGGCTACACCTTC | CASSSTLEHYGYTF
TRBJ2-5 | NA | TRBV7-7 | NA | TGTGCTAGCAGCCCGGTTGGGGCATCACAAGAGACCCAGTACTTC | CASSPVGASQETQYF
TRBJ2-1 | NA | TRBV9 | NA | TGTGCCAGCAGCGAGGGGCCAAATCGGGGGTGGAGAAACAATGAGCAGTTCTTC | CASSEGPNRGWRNNEQFF
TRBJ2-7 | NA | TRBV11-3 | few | TGTGCCAGCAGCTTAGCCGGATCGGATACCTACGAGCAGTACTTC | CASSLAGSDTYEQYF
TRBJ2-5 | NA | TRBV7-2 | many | TGTGCCAGCAGCTTAGAGGGGCGACCAGAGACCCAGTACTTC | CASSLEGRPETQYF
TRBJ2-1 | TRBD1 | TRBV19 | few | TGTGCCAGTAGTAACGAGGGGGCCTTTTCCAATGAGCAGTTCTTC | CASSNEGAFSNEQFF
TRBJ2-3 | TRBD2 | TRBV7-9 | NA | TGTGCCAGCAGTTCCCGACTAGCGGGAGTAGATACGCAGTATTTT | CASSSRLAGVDTQYF
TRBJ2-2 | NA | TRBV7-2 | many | TGTGCCAGCAGCTTGGACAGCACGAACACCGGGGAGCTGTTTTTT | CASSLDSTNTGELFF
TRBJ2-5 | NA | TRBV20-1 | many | TGCAGTGTTGCGGACAGCCCTCGGGAGACCCAGTACTTC | CSVADSPRETQYF
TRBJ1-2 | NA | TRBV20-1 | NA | TGCAGTGCTAGCGCCTCGGAGCACCGGGGGAACTATGGCTACACCTTC | CSASASEHRGNYGYTF
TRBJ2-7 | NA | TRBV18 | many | TGTGCCAGCTCACCTCCGACAGCGGGTGGGGAGCAGTACTTC | CASSPPTAGGEQYF
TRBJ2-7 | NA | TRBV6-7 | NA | TGTGCCAGCATTCCTCGTGGGACCTACGAGCGGCAGTACTTC | CASIPRGTYERQYF
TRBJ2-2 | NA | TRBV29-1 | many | TGCAGCGTCCTAGATGGGACATACACCGGGGAGCTGTTTTTT | CSVLDGTYTGELFF
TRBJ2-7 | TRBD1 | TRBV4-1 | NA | TGCGCCAGCAGCCAATCGGGACAGGGGACCTACGAGCAGTACTTC | CASSQSGQGTYEQYF
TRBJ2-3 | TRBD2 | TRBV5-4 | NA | TGTGCCAGCAGCTGGGTAGCGGGAGGCACAGATACGCAGTATTTT | CASSWVAGGTDTQYF
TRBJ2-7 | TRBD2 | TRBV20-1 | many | TGCAGTGCTAGAGACCCCAGCGGGAGTACGGATGAGCAGTACTTC | CSARDPSGSTDEQYF
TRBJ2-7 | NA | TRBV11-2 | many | TGTGCCAGCGGAGGGGACAGCTACGAGCAGTACTTC | CASGGDSYEQYF
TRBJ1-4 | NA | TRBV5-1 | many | TGCGCCAGCAGCTGGGGGACGTCGAATGAAAAACTGTTTTTT | CASSWGTSNEKLFF
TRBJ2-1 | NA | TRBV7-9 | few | TGTGCCAGCAGCCCTCGAGTTGGGTTTTACTCCTACAATGAGCAGTTCTTC | CASSPRVGFYSYNEQFF
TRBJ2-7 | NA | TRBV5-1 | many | TGCGCCAGCAGCCGAGGAAGCGAGATCTCCTACGAGCAGTACTTC | CASSRGSEISYEQYF
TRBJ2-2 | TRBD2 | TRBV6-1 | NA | TGTGCCAGCAGGGATCCGGGACTAGCGGGAGTTACCGGGGAGCTGTTTTTT | CASRDPGLAGVTGELFF
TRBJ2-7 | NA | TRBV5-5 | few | TGTGCCAGCAGCTCCATTGGGTCCTACGAGCAGTACTTC | CASSSIGSYEQYF
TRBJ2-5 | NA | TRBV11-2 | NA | TGTGCCGGCAGCTTGGCAGGGAGGGAGACCCAGTACTTC | CAGSLAGRETQYF
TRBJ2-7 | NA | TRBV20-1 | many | TGCAGTGCTAAAATCGGGAGGGGGCAGTACTACGAGCAGTACTTC | CSAKIGRGQYYEQYF
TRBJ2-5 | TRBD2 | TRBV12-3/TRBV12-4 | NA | TGTGCCAGCAGTTTTGGTAGCGGGATAGAGACCCAGTACTTC | CASSFGSGIETQYF
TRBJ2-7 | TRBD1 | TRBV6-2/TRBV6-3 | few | TGTGCCAGCAGTTACTCGAGCAGGTCCCCCCCGGGACAGTACGAGCAGTACTTC | CASSYSSRSPPGQYEQYF
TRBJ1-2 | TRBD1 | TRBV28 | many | TGTGCCAGCAGTACGGGACAGGGGGCTTACGGCTACACCTTC | CASSTGQGAYGYTF
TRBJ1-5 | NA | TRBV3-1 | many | TGTGCCAGCAGCCGCGGAACTGGGGGGCCCGGCCAGCCCCAGCATTTT | CASSRGTGGPGQPQHF
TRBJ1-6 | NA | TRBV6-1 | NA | TGTGCCAGCAGTAAGGGGAGATGTAATTCACCCCTCCACTTT | CASSKGRCNSPLHF
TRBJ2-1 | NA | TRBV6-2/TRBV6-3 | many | TGTGCCAGCAGTCTTGAAGGAGGGGCAGATGAGCAGTTCTTC | CASSLEGGADEQFF
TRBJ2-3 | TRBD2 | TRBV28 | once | TGTGCCAGCAGACCCCCGGGACTAGCGGGAAGGGGGACAGATACGCGGTATTTT | CASRPPGLAGRGTDTRYF
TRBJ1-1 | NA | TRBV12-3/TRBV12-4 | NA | TGTGCCAGCAGTTTAGCAGTGGGGGTAGTTGATGCTTTCTTT | CASSLAVGVVDAFF